The 31 T cell receptor beta chains in this list originate from one sample, sequenced in a study of read filtering for tumor transcriptome and immune sequencing (dated by TCRdb to the early 2020s). TCRdb shows the sequencer as Illumina HiSeq 4000. The Immunoverse kit was used to build TCR libraries from around 400 ng RNA, with molecular barcoded adaptors covering alpha/delta and beta/gamma chains. TCRdb trimmed public reads at Q25 via fastp, called clones via MiXCR and kept in-frame beta chains. Each CDR3 protein gets just one entry, which takes the most common genes and DNA from the rows behind it. This sample comprises about 19,000 distinct CDR3 sequences, roughly a fifth of them detected only once. 24% of the sample lies in the top ten. The specimen was a population of CD138-negative cells sorted from bone marrow. The meaning of the sample's cell subset or site label: bone marrow mononuclear cells depleted of CD138+ plasma/myeloma cells by negative magnetic selection. These receptors came from a donor aged 40 or older with multiple myeloma.

With regard to this clonotype: Likely a read error: the CDR3 ends without its conserved phenylalanine or tryptophan. Because the CDR3's place on the DNA is in doubt, the DNA is left out and the CDR3 is given as listed by TCRdb. V usage is TRBV7-8 and J usage is TRBJ2-1; TRBD2 was called by the table and not checked on the DNA. The V gene's germline CDR1 is SGHVS and CDR2 FQNEAQ. With termini counted, the CDR3 has 17 amino acids. The chain's CDR3 is CASSLAWLAGEGNERFI.

This clonotype has only one observation. The CDR3 nucleotides are TGTGCCAGCAGCACCGGGGGAACCAACTCCTACGAGCAGTACTTC. Protein: CASSTGGTNSYEQYF. The V call is TRBV28, the J call TRBJ2-7; D may be TRBD2 (6 bases). The CDR3 is made up of 15 amino acids. Trimming left V 6 bases short and J 0 bases short, with 15 bases between. The V gene's germline CDR1 is MDHEN and CDR2 SYDVKM.

The sample holds many counts of this clonotype. V gene TRBV9 combines with J gene TRBJ2-1; 10 bases agree with TRBD2. Unmatched junction bases numbered 1, after V lost 3 bases and J lost 1 base. This CDR3 comprises 15 residues. The germline V gene has CDR1 SGDLS and CDR2 YYNGEE. The CDR3 sequence: CASSASGSSYNEQFF. The CDR3, as DNA: TGTGCCAGCAGCGCTAGCGGGAGTTCCTACAATGAGCAGTTCTTC.

This clonotype was observed many times. The rearrangement joins TRBV5-1 to TRBJ1-6; D ambiguous. The V gene lost 4 bases and the J gene lost 7 bases, with 9 bases spanning the gap. Germline V gene sequence: CDR1 SGHRS, CDR2 YFSETQ. CDR3 length equals 13 residues. DNA for the CDR3: TGCGCCAGCAGCATGGACGTCAATTCACCCCTCCACTTT. It codes for CASSMDVNSPLHF.

Note on this clonotype: One junction end does not reproduce the germline sequence, and a read error may be involved. V and J are TRBV11-2 and TRBJ2-2; tentative D call: TRBD2 (6 bases). The CDR3 has 13 amino acids. Per germline, CDR1 SGHAT and CDR2 FQNNGV. This CDR3 is CAGSRERTGGLFF. CDR3 in DNA: TGTGCCGGCAGCCGTGAGCGGACCGGGGGGCTGTTTTTT.

This clonotype was seen a handful of times. The chain joins TRBV29-1 to TRBJ2-7; 11 nucleotides align to TRBD2. J was trimmed by 5 bases and V by 7 bases; bases with no gene match: 7. This CDR3 spans 13 amino acids. Germline loops: CDR1 SQVTM, CDR2 ANQGSEA. CDR3 sequence: CSARPGLADEQYF. CDR3 bases: TGCAGCGCCAGACCGGGACTAGCGGACGAGCAGTACTTC.

The rearrangement uses TRBV29-1 and TRBJ2-5; 10 nucleotides line up with TRBD2. This CDR3 comprises 19 residues. Germline values: CDR1 SQVTM, CDR2 ANQGSEA. J was trimmed by 5 bases and V by 3 bases; bases with no gene match: 21. Here the CDR3 reads CSVEVGGIVEREGRETQYF. The CDR3 nucleotides read TGCAGCGTTGAGGTCGGGGGCATTGTCGAGCGGGAGGGCCGGGAGACCCAGTACTTC.

This clonotype occurred many times. The J gene is TRBJ2-3, the V gene TRBV7-2; TRBD1 matches at 9 bases. Germline assignment: CDR1 SGHTA and CDR2 FQGNSA. J was trimmed by 0 bases and V by 5 bases; bases with no gene match: 12. The CDR3 covers 18 residues. The CDR3: CASSLSRTGAISTDTQYF. The CDR3, as DNA: TGTGCCAGCAGCCTCTCTCGGACAGGGGCAATTAGCACAGATACGCAGTATTTT.

This clonotype was seen only a few times. This chain joins TRBV7-6 and TRBJ1-5; 10 bases agree with TRBD1. Trimming cost V 1 base and J 6 bases; bases outside gene matches: 3. This CDR3 is built from 15 residues. Germline loops: CDR1 SGHVS, CDR2 FNYEAQ. The CDR3 DNA follows: TGTGCCAGCAGCTTAGGACAGGGGGCGGGTCAGCCCCAGCATTTT. Amino acids: CASSLGQGAGQPQHF.

This clonotype was seen a handful of times. This sequence joins TRBV29-1 and TRBJ2-3, with D perhaps matching TRBD2 (5 bases). V was clipped by 1 base and J by 0 bases, with 8 bases between them. Germline V gene data show CDR1 as SQVTM and CDR2 as ANQGSEA. CDR3 length equals 14 residues. CDR3 sequence (DNA): TGCAGCGTTGAAGCTAGCTGGAGCACAGATACGCAGTATTTT. Translated: CSVEASWSTDTQYF.

This clonotype was recorded many times. The chain has TRBV7-9 and TRBJ2-1, with 9 nucleotides matching TRBD2. Trimming cost V 0 bases and J 5 bases; bases outside gene matches: 2. Germline lookup yields CDR1 SEHNR and CDR2 FQNEAQ (reference sequence). The CDR3 has 15 residues. The CDR3 here is CASSLASGSNNEQFF. The CDR3 coding sequence is TGTGCCAGCAGCTTAGCTAGCGGGAGTAACAATGAGCAGTTCTTC.

This clonotype was counted many times. V gene TRBV21-1 combines with J gene TRBJ2-1; the table gives TRBD2 as D, unverified against the DNA. TRBV21-1 is classified as a pseudogene. This CDR3 is built from 17 residues. The CDR3, as DNA: TGTGCCAGCAGTGGCGGTAGCGGGCCCCTAAGGTCCAGTGAGCAGTTCTTC. Encoded protein: CASSGGSGPLRSSEQFF.

This clonotype was detected many times. The rearrangement uses TRBV30 and TRBJ2-3, with D tentatively TRBD2 (6 bases). There are 15 residues in the CDR3. Germline lookup yields CDR1 GTSNPN and CDR2 SVGIG (reference sequence). Between the trimmed V and J ends, which lost 4 bases and 0 bases, there was a span of 14 bases. CDR3 protein: CAWNNQAGSTDTQYF. CDR3 DNA: TGTGCCTGGAACAACCAAGCGGGCAGCACAGATACGCAGTATTTT.

At least ten counts were recorded for this clonotype. This chain joins TRBV7-2 and TRBJ2-2, with D uncertain. Germline V gene lookup returns CDR1 SGHTA and CDR2 FQGNSA. The V end was cut by 4 bases, the J end by 2 bases, with 8 bases between. The CDR3 spans 14 residues. CDR3: CASSYLDNTGELFF. For the CDR3, the DNA is TGTGCCAGCAGCTACCTGGACAACACCGGGGAGCTGTTTTTT.

This clonotype was detected ten times or more. This sequence joins TRBV7-2 and TRBJ1-5; possible D gene TRBD1, 5 bases. Germline V gene data show CDR1 as SGHTA and CDR2 as FQGNSA. Trimming removed 7 bases at V and 4 bases at J, with 14 bases between. The length of the CDR3 is 14 residues. CDR3 sequence reads: CASTKGRLNQPQHF. CDR3 DNA sequence: TGTGCCAGCACCAAGGGACGACTGAATCAGCCCCAGCATTTT.

Details on this clonotype: The DNA is omitted, as the CDR3 cannot be located on it reliably, and the CDR3 follows TCRdb's listing. The V call is TRBV5-1, the J call TRBJ1-1; the D call TRBD1 from the table was never checked on the DNA. The CDR3 is 15 residues long, ends included. Germline CDR1 SGHRS, CDR2 YFSETQ. The CDR3 sequence is CAGSVGTGIVTEAFF.

This clonotype was recorded at least ten times. The gene calls are TRBV29-1 and TRBJ2-7; TRBD1 aligns across 8 bases. This CDR3 has 11 residues. Trimming at V came to 7 bases and at J to 4 bases, leaving 3 bases not matched to a gene. Germline V gene sequence: CDR1 SQVTM, CDR2 ANQGSEA. The DNA for the CDR3 is TGCAGCGCCCGGACAGGGTACGAGCAGTACTTC. Its protein is CSARTGYEQYF.

This clonotype was seen at least ten times. V usage is TRBV11-1 and J usage is TRBJ1-1, with D perhaps TRBD1 (6 bases). The germline gives CDR1 SGHAT, CDR2 FQDESV (reference sequence). Trimming removed 3 bases from V and 0 bases from J, with 20 bases in between. The CDR3 spans 18 residues. The chain's CDR3 is CASSLGGRARGMNTEAFF. CDR3 in DNA: TGTGCCAGCAGCTTGGGCGGACGGGCCAGGGGCATGAACACTGAAGCTTTCTTT.

The table lists this clonotype with a few counts. The chain combines TRBV7-9 with TRBJ1-3; D is ambiguous. With 2 bases removed from V and 0 bases from J, the gap between germline ends came to 2 bases. CDR1 and CDR2 (germline): SEHNR, FQNEAQ (reference sequence). This CDR3 comprises 13 residues. CDR3 bases: TGTGCCAGCAGCTTAAGCTCTGGAAACACCATATATTTT. It codes for CASSLSSGNTIYF.

As concerns this clonotype: A much larger clone lies one base from this, so it may be a read error. V and J are TRBV4-3 and TRBJ1-3; D is possibly TRBD1 (5 bases). The V gene's germline CDR1 is LGHNA and CDR2 YSLEER. The CDR3 length is 17 residues. The chain's CDR3 is CASSQDAGTSSGNIIYF. In nucleotides, the CDR3 is TGCGCCAGCAGCCAAGATGCAGGGACTAGCTCTGGAAACATCATATATTTT.

This clonotype is labeled as medium-sized. The V gene is TRBV24-1, the J gene TRBJ1-5; D remains ambiguous. Germline CDR1 reads KGHDR; CDR2 reads SFDVKD. This CDR3 is 14 amino acids long. Between the trimmed V and J ends, which lost 2 bases and 4 bases, there was a span of 8 bases. The CDR3 reads CATSDSGGNQPQHF. The CDR3 coding sequence is TGTGCCACCAGTGATTCAGGAGGAAATCAGCCCCAGCATTTT.

The chain combines TRBV6-1 with TRBJ2-7; unclear D gene. The V end lost 8 bases, the J end lost 1 base, and 3 bases lay between the germline ends. This CDR3 spans 10 amino acids. Germline V gives CDR1 MNHNS, CDR2 SASEGT. The CDR3 protein is CASRSYEQYF. CDR3 DNA: TGTGCCAGCCGGTCCTACGAGCAGTACTTC.

A remark on this clonotype: Compared with germline, one end of the junction differs, possibly owing to a read error. The gene calls are TRBV11-2 and TRBJ2-5, with D possibly being TRBD2 (6 bases). Per germline, CDR1 SGHAT and CDR2 FQNNGV. The CDR3 is made up of 16 amino acids. This CDR3 reads CASSFGAGLPQGTQYF. CDR3 in DNA: TGTGCCAGCAGCTTCGGAGCGGGCCTTCCGCAAGGGACCCAGTACTTC.

In this sample, this clonotype turned up many times. V is TRBV20-1 and J is TRBJ1-1; D gene uncertain. Germline CDR1 DFQATT, CDR2 SNEGSKA (reference sequence). V was trimmed by 6 bases and J by 6 bases, leaving 2 bases between them. The CDR3 is 8 residues long. CDR3 nucleotides: TGCAGTGCCGCTGAAGCTTTCTTT. Translating gives CSAAEAFF.

This clonotype was seen a handful of times. The chain carries TRBV6-2 or TRBV6-3 and TRBJ2-1; TRBD2 is a possible D gene (6 bases). CDR1 is MNHEY, CDR2 SVGEGT, per germline. This CDR3 comprises 14 residues. Deletions cut 5 bases from V and 7 bases from J, with 15 bases between. CDR3 region: CASSGGFLGNEQFF. CDR3 in DNA: TGTGCCAGCAGTGGAGGGTTTCTCGGGAATGAGCAGTTCTTC.

The CDR3 protein is CASGPRTGGQETQYF. CDR3 coding DNA: TGTGCCAGCGGCCCGCGCACTGGGGGTCAAGAGACCCAGTACTTC. This chain joins TRBV11-3 and TRBJ2-5; the D gene could be TRBD1 or TRBD2 (5 bases each). The CDR3 runs to 15 residues. The V end was cut by 8 bases, the J end by 2 bases, with 18 bases between. Germline lookup yields CDR1 SGHNT and CDR2 YENEEA.

This clonotype has a handful of counts. J is TRBJ2-2 and V is TRBV9; maybe TRBD2 (5 bases). In germline, CDR1 is SGDLS, CDR2 YYNGEE. V was clipped by 8 bases and J by 2 bases, with 13 bases between them. This CDR3 is 14 amino acids long. The CDR3 nucleotides read TGTGCCAGTGACTCCGGGGAAAACACCGGGGAGCTGTTTTTT. Residues: CASDSGENTGELFF.

By its share, this clonotype is medium-sized. The chain couples TRBV20-1 to TRBJ2-1, with 13 bases aligning to TRBD2. Germline V CDR1 and CDR2: DFQATT, SNEGSKA (reference sequence). This CDR3 has 15 amino acids. The V segment lost 6 bases and the J segment 5 bases; nucleotides outside the gene matches: 7. Here the CDR3 reads CSATLAGGPNNEQFF. The CDR3 DNA follows: TGCAGTGCAACACTAGCGGGAGGGCCGAACAATGAGCAGTTCTTC.

There are many counts of this clonotype. V and J are TRBV7-2 and TRBJ2-3, with 9 bases that match TRBD2. V lost 3 bases, J lost 3 bases, and 7 bases stayed unmatched. The CDR3 consists of 16 residues. Germline V lookup: CDR1 SGHTA, CDR2 FQGNSA. The CDR3 DNA reads TGTGCCAGCAGCTTCTCCAGCGGGAGGCAGACAGATACGCAGTATTTT. Its protein product is CASSFSSGRQTDTQYF.

This clonotype showed up just a few times. CDR3 nucleotide sequence: TGCAGTGCTAGGGGACTAGCGGGAGTCGAGCCAGATACGCAGTATTTT. Residues: CSARGLAGVEPDTQYF. The V gene is TRBV20-1, the J gene TRBJ2-3; 14 nucleotides agree with TRBD2. Germline assignment: CDR1 DFQATT and CDR2 SNEGSKA (reference sequence). With 3 bases clipped from V and 4 bases from J, the junction kept 6 bases outside the gene matches. CDR3 length: 16 amino acids.

In regard to this clonotype: A single base separates this from a much larger clone, so it may be a read error. The chain has TRBV6-6 and TRBJ2-7, with TRBD2 as a possible D gene (5 bases). Germline V gene sequence: CDR1 MNHNY, CDR2 SVGAGI (reference sequence). There are 15 residues in the CDR3. The chain's CDR3 is CASRPQTGKTYGQYF. In nucleotides, the CDR3 is TGTGCCAGCAGGCCCCAGACCGGGAAGACCTACGGGCAGTACTTC.